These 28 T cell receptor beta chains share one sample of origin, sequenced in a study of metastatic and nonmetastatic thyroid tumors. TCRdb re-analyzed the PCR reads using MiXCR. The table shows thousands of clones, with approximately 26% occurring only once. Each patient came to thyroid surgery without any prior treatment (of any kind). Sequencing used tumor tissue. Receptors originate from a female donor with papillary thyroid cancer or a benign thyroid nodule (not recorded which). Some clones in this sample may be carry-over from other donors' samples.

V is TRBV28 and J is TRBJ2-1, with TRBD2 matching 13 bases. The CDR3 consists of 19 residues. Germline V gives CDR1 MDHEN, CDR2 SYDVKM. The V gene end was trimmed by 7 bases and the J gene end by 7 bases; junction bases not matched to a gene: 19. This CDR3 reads CASNLSGTSGVAGENEQFF. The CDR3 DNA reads TGTGCCAGCAATCTTTCCGGGACTAGCGGGGTCGCAGGGGAGAATGAGCAGTTCTTC. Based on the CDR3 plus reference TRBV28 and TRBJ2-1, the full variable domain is DVKVTQSSRYLVKRTGEKVFLECVQDMDHENMFWYRQDPGLGLRLIYFSYDVKMKEKGDIPEGYSVSREKKERFSLILESASTNQTSMYLCASNLSGTSGVAGENEQFFGPGTRLTVL.

The CDR3 reads CASSILQGGEQFF. CDR3 DNA sequence: TGTGCCAGTAGTATCTTGCAGGGTGGAGAGCAGTTCTTC. The chain is built from TRBV19 and TRBJ2-1, with a possible D match to TRBD1 (5 bases). The V gene's germline CDR1 is LNHDA and CDR2 SQIVND (reference sequence). The CDR3 spans 13 residues. Trimming cost V 3 bases and J 10 bases, with 13 bases left between them.

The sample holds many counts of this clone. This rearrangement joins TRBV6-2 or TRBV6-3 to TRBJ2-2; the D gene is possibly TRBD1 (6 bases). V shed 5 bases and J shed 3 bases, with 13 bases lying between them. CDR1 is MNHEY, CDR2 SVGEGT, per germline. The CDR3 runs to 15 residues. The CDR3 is CASSTNRAHTGELFF. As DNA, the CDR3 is TGTGCCAGCAGTACCAACAGGGCGCACACCGGGGAGCTGTTTTTT.

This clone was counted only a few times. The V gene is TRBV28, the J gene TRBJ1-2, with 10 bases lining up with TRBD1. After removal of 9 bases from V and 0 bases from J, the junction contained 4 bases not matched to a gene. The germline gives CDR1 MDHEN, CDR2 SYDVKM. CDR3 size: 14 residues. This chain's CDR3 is CASRGTGANYGYTF. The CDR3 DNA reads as TGTGCCAGTCGAGGGACAGGGGCTAACTATGGCTACACCTTC.

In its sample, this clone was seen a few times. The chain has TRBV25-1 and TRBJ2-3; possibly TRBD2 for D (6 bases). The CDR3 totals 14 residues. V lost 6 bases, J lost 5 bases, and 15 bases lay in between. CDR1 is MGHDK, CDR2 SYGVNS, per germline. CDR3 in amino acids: CASSDQLAVDTQYF. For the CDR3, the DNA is TGTGCCAGCAGCGATCAATTAGCGGTAGATACGCAGTATTTT. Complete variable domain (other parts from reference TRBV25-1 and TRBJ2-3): EADIYQTPRYLVIGTGKKITLECSQTMGHDKMYWYQQDPGMELHLIHYSYGVNSTEKGDLSSESTVSRIRTEHFPLTLESARPSHTSQYLCASSDQLAVDTQYFGPGTRLTVL.

The CDR3 here is CASRGAGNEQYF. DNA for the CDR3: TGTGCCAGCAGGGGGGCAGGGAACGAGCAGTACTTC. The J gene is TRBJ2-7, the V gene TRBV6-1, with D perhaps matching TRBD1 (6 bases). V dropped 6 bases and J dropped 5 bases, with 11 bases sitting between them. CDR3 size: 12 residues. Germline CDR1 is MNHNS and CDR2 is SASEGT.

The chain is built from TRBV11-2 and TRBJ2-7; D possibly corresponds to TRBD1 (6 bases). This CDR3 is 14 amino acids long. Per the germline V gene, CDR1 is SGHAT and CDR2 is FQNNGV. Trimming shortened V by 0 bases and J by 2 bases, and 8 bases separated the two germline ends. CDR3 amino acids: CASSLEGGAYEQYF. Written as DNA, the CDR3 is TGTGCCAGCAGCTTAGAAGGGGGAGCCTACGAGCAGTACTTC. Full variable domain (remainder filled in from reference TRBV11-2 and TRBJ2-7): EAGVAQSPRYKIIEKRQSVAFWCNPISGHATLYWYQQILGQGPKLLIQFQNNGVVDDSQLPKDRFSAERLKGVDSTLKIQPAKLEDSAVYLCASSLEGGAYEQYFGPGTRLTVT.

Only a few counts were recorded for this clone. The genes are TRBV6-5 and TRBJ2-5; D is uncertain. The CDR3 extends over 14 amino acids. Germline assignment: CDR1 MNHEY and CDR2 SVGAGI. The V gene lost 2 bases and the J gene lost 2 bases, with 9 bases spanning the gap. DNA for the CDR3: TGTGCCAGCAGTTACGGGATAGATCAAGAGACCCAGTACTTC. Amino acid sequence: CASSYGIDQETQYF.

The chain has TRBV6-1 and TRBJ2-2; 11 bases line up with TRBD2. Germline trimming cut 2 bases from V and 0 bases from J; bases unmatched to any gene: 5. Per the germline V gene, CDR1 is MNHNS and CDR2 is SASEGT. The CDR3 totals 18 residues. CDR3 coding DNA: TGTGCCAGCAGTGAAAACCTAGCGGGAGGCGCGAACACCGGGGAGCTGTTTTTT. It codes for CASSENLAGGANTGELFF.

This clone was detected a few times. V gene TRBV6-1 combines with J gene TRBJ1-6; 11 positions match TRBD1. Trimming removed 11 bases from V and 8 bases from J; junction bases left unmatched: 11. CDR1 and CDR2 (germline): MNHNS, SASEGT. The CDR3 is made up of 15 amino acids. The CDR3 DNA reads TGTGCCGTAGCAATGTTGGGACAGGGGGATTCACCCCTCCACTTT. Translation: CAVAMLGQGDSPLHF.

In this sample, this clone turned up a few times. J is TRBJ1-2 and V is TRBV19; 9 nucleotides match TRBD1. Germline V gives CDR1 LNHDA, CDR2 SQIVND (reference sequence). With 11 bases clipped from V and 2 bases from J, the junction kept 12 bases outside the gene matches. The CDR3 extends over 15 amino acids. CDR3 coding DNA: TGTGCCGGGTTCAAGCGGACAGGGGCAAACTATGGCTACACCTTC. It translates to CAGFKRTGANYGYTF.

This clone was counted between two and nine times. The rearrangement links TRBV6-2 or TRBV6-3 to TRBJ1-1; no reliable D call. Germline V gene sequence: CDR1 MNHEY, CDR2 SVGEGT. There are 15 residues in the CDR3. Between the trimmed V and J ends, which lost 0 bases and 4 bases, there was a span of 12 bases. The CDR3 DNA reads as TGTGCCAGCAGTTACTCTGCCGGTAACCCCACTGAAGCTTTCTTT. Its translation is CASSYSAGNPTEAFF.

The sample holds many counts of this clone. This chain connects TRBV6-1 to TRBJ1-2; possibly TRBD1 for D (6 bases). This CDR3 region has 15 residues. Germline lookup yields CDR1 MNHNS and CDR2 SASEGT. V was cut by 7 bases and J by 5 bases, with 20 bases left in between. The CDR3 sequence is CASTNSRGGWYGYTF. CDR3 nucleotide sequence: TGTGCCAGCACTAATTCACGAGGGGGATGGTATGGCTACACCTTC.

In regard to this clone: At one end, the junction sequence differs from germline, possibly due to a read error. Here the CDR3 reads CSARVARGDGYTF. The CDR3 nucleotides read TGTAGTGCTAGAGTCGCCAGGGGCGATGGCTACACCTTC. V usage is TRBV20-1 and J usage is TRBJ1-2; tentative D call: TRBD1 (6 bases). Germline assignment: CDR1 DFQATT and CDR2 SNEGSKA (reference sequence). The CDR3 runs 13 residues.

The CDR3 nucleotides are TGCAGCGTTGTGACATATTCGGGCTACACCTTC. Amino acid sequence: CSVVTYSGYTF. This chain uses TRBV29-1 with TRBJ1-2, with D unclear. V gave up 4 bases and J gave up 8 bases, with 11 bases separating them. The CDR3 contains 11 residues. Germline CDR1 SQVTM, CDR2 ANQGSEA.

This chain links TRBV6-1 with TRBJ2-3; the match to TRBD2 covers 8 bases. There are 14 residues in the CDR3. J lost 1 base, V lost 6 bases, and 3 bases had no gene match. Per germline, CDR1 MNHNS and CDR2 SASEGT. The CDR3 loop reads CASRTSVGTDTQYF. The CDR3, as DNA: TGTGCCAGCAGGACTAGCGTGGGCACAGATACGCAGTATTTT.

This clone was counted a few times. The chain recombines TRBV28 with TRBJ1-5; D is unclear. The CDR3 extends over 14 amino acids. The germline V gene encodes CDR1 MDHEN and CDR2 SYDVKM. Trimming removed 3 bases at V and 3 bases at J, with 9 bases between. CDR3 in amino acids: CASSLVQYNQPQHF. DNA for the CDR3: TGTGCCAGCAGTTTGGTACAGTACAATCAGCCCCAGCATTTT.

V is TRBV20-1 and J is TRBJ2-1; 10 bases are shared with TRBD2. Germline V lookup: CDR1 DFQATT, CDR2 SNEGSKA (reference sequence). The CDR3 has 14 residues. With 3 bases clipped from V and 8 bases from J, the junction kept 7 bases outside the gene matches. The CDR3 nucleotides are TGCAGTGCTAGTCCTAGCGGGAGTCGCGATGAGCAGTTCTTC. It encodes CSASPSGSRDEQFF.

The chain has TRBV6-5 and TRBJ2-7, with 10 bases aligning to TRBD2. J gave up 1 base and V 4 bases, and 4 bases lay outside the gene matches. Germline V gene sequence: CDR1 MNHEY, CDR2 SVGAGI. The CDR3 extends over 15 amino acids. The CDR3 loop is CASSSELAGSYEQYF. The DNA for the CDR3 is TGTGCCAGCAGTTCAGAACTAGCGGGATCCTACGAGCAGTACTTC.

The CDR3 spells CAWTSGYNSPLHF. The DNA of the CDR3 is TGTGCCTGGACCTCGGGATATAATTCACCCCTCCACTTT. The chain recombines TRBV30 with TRBJ1-6; D is uncertain. Germline CDR1 is GTSNPN and CDR2 is SVGIG (reference sequence). This CDR3 is built from 13 residues. Between the trimmed V and J ends, which lost 4 bases and 4 bases, there was a span of 8 bases. The whole variable domain, filled in from reference TRBV30 and TRBJ1-6, reads SQTIHQWPATLVQPVGSPLSLECTVEGTSNPNLYWYRQAAGRGLQLLFYSVGIGQISSEVPQNLSASRPQDRQFILSSKKLLLSDSGFYLCAWTSGYNSPLHFGNGTRLTVT.

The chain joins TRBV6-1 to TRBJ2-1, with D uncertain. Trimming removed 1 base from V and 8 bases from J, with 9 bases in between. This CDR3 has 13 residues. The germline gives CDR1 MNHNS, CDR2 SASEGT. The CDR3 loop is CASSEEPWDEQFF. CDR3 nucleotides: TGTGCCAGCAGTGAAGAGCCCTGGGATGAGCAGTTCTTC.

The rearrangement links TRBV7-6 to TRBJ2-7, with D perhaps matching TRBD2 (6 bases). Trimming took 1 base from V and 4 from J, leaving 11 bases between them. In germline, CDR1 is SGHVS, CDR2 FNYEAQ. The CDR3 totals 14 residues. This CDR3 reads CASSLDLGGYEQYF. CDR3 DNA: TGTGCCAGCAGCTTAGATCTGGGGGGTTACGAGCAGTACTTC.

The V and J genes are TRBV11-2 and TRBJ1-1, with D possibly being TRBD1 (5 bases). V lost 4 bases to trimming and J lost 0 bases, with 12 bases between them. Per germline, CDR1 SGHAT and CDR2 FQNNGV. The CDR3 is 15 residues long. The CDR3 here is CASSSFQGMNTEAFF. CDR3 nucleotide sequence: TGTGCCAGCAGCTCCTTTCAGGGAATGAACACTGAAGCTTTCTTT.

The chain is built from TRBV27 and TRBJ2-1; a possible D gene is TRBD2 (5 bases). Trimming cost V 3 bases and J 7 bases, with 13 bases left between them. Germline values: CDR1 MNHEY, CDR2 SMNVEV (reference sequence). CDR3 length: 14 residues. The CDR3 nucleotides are TGTGCCAGCAGTTTGGACCGGGGTTGGAATGAGCAGTTCTTC. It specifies CASSLDRGWNEQFF.

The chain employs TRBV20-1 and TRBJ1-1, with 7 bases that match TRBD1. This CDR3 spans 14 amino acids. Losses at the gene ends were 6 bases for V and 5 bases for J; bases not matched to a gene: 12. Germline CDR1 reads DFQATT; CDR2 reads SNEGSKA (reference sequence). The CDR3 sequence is CSAPTGRGRTEAFF. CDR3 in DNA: TGCAGTGCCCCCACTGGGAGGGGGCGAACTGAAGCTTTCTTT.

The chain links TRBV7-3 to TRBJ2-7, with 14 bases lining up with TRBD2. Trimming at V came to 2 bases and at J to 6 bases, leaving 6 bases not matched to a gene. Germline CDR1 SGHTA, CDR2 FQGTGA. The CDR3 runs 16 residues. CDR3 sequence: CASSLSPGTSGSEQYF. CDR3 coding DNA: TGTGCCAGCAGCTTATCCCCAGGGACTAGCGGGAGCGAGCAGTACTTC.

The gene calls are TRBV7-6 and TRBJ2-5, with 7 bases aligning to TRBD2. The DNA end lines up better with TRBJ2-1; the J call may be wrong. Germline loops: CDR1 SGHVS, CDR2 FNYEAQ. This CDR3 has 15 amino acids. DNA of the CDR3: TGTGCCAGCAGCTTCGGGGGGTCCCCTTACAATGAGCAGTTCTTC. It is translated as CASSFGGSPYNEQFF.

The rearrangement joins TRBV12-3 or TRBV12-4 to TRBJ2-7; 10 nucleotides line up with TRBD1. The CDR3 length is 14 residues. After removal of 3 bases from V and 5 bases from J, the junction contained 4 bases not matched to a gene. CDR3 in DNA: TGTGCCAGCAGTTTTGACAGGGGGCGACACGAGCAGTACTTC. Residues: CASSFDRGRHEQYF.